Listed below are T cell receptor beta chains from one sample, sequenced in a study of blood T cell repertoires in COVID-19. Generated by immunoSEQ multiplex PCR, the TCRdb table keeps only in-frame clones and is missing some. The table lists some 170,000 clones, more than 85% of them singletons. The sequenced sample was PBMCs or T cells enriched from blood (not recorded which). The receptors were sampled from a human donor with acute COVID-19. The donor label of this sample is uncertain. CDR3s include the opening cysteine and the closing phenylalanine or tryptophan. A D gene is named only where the DNA matches it firmly. Not every row has a clone size; where given, it reads once, few, many or a size class.

CDR3aa	CDR3nt	v_gene	abundance	j_gene	d_gene
CSVGRQADNEQFF	TGCAGCGTTGGACGCCAGGCCGACAATGAGCAGTTCTTC	TRBV29-1	.	TRBJ2-1	.
CASSTRRDQPQHF	TGTGCCAGTAGTACCCGGCGGGATCAGCCCCAGCATTTT	TRBV19	once	TRBJ1-5	.
CASSRAGTDSNQPQHF	TGTGCCAGCTCACGGGCTGGGACAGATAGCAATCAGCCCCAGCATTTT	TRBV18	.	TRBJ1-5	TRBD1
CASSYSAGAGYEQYF	TGTGCCAGCAGTTACTCAGCAGGGGCGGGCTACGAGCAGTACTTC	TRBV6-5	.	TRBJ2-7	.
CASSYQRWSGYTF	TGTGCCAGCAGTTACCAGCGTTGGTCAGGCTACACCTTC	TRBV6-5	.	TRBJ1-2	.
CASSHAPDRIEAFF	TGTGCCAGCAGCCACGCGCCGGACAGGATTGAAGCTTTCTTT	TRBV11-2	.	TRBJ1-1	TRBD1
CASSLWGVEAGELFF	TGTGCCAGCAGCCTGTGGGGGGTCGAGGCCGGGGAGCTGTTTTTT	TRBV5-5	.	TRBJ2-2	.
CASSEQGGADTQYF	TGTGCCAGCAGTGAACAGGGCGGGGCGGATACGCAGTATTTT	TRBV2	once	TRBJ2-3	.
CASSLAVYYEQYF	TGTGCCAGCAGTTTGGCGGTATACTACGAGCAGTACTTC	TRBV12-3/TRBV12-4	.	TRBJ2-7	.
CASRTGVGYGYTF	TGTGCCAGCAGGACCGGGGTCGGCTATGGCTACACCTTC	TRBV27	.	TRBJ1-2	.
CASSEGRGNSPLHF	TGTGCCAGCAGTGAGGGCAGGGGGAATTCACCCCTCCACTTT	TRBV2	.	TRBJ1-6	TRBD1
CASSDWNPTVTDTQYF	TGTGCCAGCAGTGATTGGAATCCGACAGTTACAGATACGCAGTATTTT	TRBV6-1	.	TRBJ2-3	.
CASASGGAYEQYF	TGTGCCAGCGCTAGCGGGGGGGCCTACGAGCAGTACTTC	TRBV19	.	TRBJ2-7	TRBD2
CASSPSSGGGQPQHF	TGTGCCAGCAGCCCCTCTTCAGGGGGCGGTCAGCCCCAGCATTTT	TRBV3-1/TRBV3-2	.	TRBJ1-5	TRBD1
CASSLSGGAPYEQYF	TGCGCCAGCAGCTTGTCGGGGGGGGCACCCTACGAGCAGTACTTC	TRBV5-1	.	TRBJ2-7	TRBD2
CASSPDRGDTEAFF	TGTGCCAGCTCCCCGGACAGGGGGGACACTGAAGCTTTCTTT	TRBV18	.	TRBJ1-1	TRBD1
CASSPRGGGNQPQHF	TGTGCCAGCAGCCCCCGCGGGGGCGGAAATCAGCCCCAGCATTTT	TRBV7-8	.	TRBJ1-5	.
CACLSGSYNSPLHF	TGTGCCTGCTTGTCCGGCTCCTATAATTCACCCCTCCACTTT	TRBV21-1	.	TRBJ1-6	.
CASRLRSGWREGLHQPQHF	TGTGCAAGTCGCTTAAGGTCAGGGTGGCGGGAAGGCCTCCATCAGCCCCAGCATTTT	TRBV12-2	few	TRBJ1-5	.
CAWSGGTGFGNQPQHF	TGTGCCTGGAGTGGTGGGACAGGGTTTGGCAATCAGCCCCAGCATTTT	TRBV30	.	TRBJ1-5	TRBD1
CASSLSRGENTEAFF	TGTGCCAGCAGCTTGTCTCGGGGAGAGAACACTGAAGCTTTCTTT	TRBV5-4	once	TRBJ1-1	.
CASSSYLGPQNTEAFF	TGTGCCAGCAGCTCGTACTTGGGGCCCCAGAACACTGAAGCTTTCTTT	TRBV11-2	once	TRBJ1-1	.
CASSLHRDYGYTF	TGTGCCAGCAGTTTACACAGGGACTATGGCTACACCTTC	TRBV27	few	TRBJ1-2	.
CASKRGGREVTEAFF	TGTGCCAGCAAAAGAGGGGGACGTGAGGTAACTGAAGCTTTCTTT	TRBV6-4	.	TRBJ1-1	.
CASSRQGTLNEQFF	TGTGCCAGCAGCAGACAGGGGACCTTAAATGAGCAGTTCTTC	TRBV6-2/TRBV6-3	.	TRBJ2-1	TRBD1
CASSRTSGGAGETQYF	TGTGCCAGCAGCCGGACTAGCGGGGGGGCCGGGGAGACCCAGTACTTC	TRBV7-2	.	TRBJ2-5	TRBD2
CASSDQGTNEKLFF	TGTGCCAGCAGTGACCAGGGGACTAATGAAAAACTGTTTTTT	TRBV25-1	.	TRBJ1-4	.
CSVLRLAASTDTQYF	TGCAGCGTCCTACGACTAGCGGCTAGCACAGATACGCAGTATTTT	TRBV29-1	.	TRBJ2-3	TRBD2
CSARTGTGELFF	TGCAGCGCCCGGACAGGGACCGGGGAGCTGTTTTTT	TRBV29-1	.	TRBJ2-2	TRBD1
CASSVERGGTQYF	TGTGCCAGCAGCGTAGAGAGGGGGGGGACCCAGTACTTC	TRBV9	.	TRBJ2-5	.
CASSIELAGSSSYNEQFF	TGTGCCAGTAGTATAGAACTAGCGGGGTCCTCCTCCTACAATGAGCAGTTCTTC	TRBV19	.	TRBJ2-1	TRBD2
CASSLGLAGFQETQYF	TGTGCCAGCAGTTTGGGCCTAGCGGGATTTCAAGAGACCCAGTACTTC	TRBV6-2/TRBV6-3	.	TRBJ2-5	TRBD2
CASSPGQGYEQYF	TGTGCCAGCAGCCCAGGACAGGGGTACGAGCAGTACTTC	TRBV14	few	TRBJ2-7	TRBD1
CARTTQGNTGNTIYF	TGTGCCAGAACGACCCAGGGTAACACTGGAAACACCATATATTTT	TRBV5-3	once	TRBJ1-3	.
CASSLGLEKGTQYF	TGTGCCAGCAGCTTGGGACTAGAAAAGGGGACCCAGTACTTC	TRBV5-4	.	TRBJ2-5	.
CASSPGGPQHF	TGTGCCAGCAGCCCCGGTGGGCCCCAGCATTTT	TRBV2	.	TRBJ1-5	.